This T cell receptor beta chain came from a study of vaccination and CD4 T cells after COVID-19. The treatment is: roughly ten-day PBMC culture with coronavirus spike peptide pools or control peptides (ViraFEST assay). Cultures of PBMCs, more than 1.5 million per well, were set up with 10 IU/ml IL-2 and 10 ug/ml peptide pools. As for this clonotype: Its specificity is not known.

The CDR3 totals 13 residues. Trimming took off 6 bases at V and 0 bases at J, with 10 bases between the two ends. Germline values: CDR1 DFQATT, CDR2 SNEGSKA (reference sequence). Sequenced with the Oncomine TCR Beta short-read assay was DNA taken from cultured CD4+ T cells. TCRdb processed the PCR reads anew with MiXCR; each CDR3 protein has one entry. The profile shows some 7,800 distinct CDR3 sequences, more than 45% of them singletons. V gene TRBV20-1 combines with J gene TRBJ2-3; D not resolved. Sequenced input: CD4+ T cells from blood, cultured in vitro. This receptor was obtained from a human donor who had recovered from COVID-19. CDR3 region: CSANGGSTDTQYF. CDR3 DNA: TGCAGTGCGAACGGTGGGAGCACAGATACGCAGTATTTT.